This TCR beta chain was recorded in a study of blood T cell repertoires in COVID-19. As for the study in general: There were acute and convalescent COVID-19 samples, and they came from the United States, Italy and Spain. Sample material is recorded as cDNA or gDNA derived from T cells, B-cell-depleted T cells, or PBMCs.

CDR1 is MNHEY, CDR2 SVGAGI, per germline. V shed 4 bases and J shed 3 bases, with 12 bases lying between them. The CDR3 extends over 14 amino acids. Authors' analysis steps: Estimates of nucleated cell counts were drawn from the amplification of reference gene primers. The protocol was immunoSEQ multiplex PCR, while the TCRdb copy is restricted to in-frame clones and leaves out a portion. For V, J and clone size, that table is used; D and trimming come from the DNA. In the table there are about 300,000 clones, about 91% of which are singletons. The receptor was isolated from a woman younger than 45 who had recovered from COVID-19. Sequencing was carried out using peripheral blood. This chain uses TRBV6-5 with TRBJ1-1; D perhaps matches TRBD1 (5 bases). The CDR3 loop is CASSSQTAYTEAFF. For the CDR3, the DNA is TGTGCCAGCAGTTCCCAGACAGCCTACACTGAAGCTTTCTTT.